Listed here are 20 T cell receptor beta chains from one sample, sequenced in a study of blood T cell repertoires in COVID-19. Assay: immunoSEQ multiplex PCR; the TCRdb copy retains only in-frame clones and omits some. The repertoire has roughly 250,000 clones, roughly 86% of them found once; the top ten carry around a tenth. Sequenced input: peripheral blood. These receptors were collected from a man between 40 and 49 years old who had recovered from COVID-19.

The rearrangement links TRBV19 to TRBJ2-2, with TRBD2 matching over 8 bases. The germline V gene encodes CDR1 LNHDA and CDR2 SQIVND (reference sequence). V was clipped by 6 bases and J by 3 bases; unmatched bases: 3. The CDR3 runs to 14 residues. CDR3 DNA: TGTGCCAGTAGATCGCGGGGGGACACCGGGGAGCTGTTTTTT. Amino acid sequence: CASRSRGDTGELFF.

The chain recombines TRBV19 with TRBJ2-2, with TRBD1 identical over 8 bases. V trimming: 8 bases; J trimming: 5 bases; junction bases outside the gene matches: 4. CDR1 and CDR2 (germline): LNHDA, SQIVND (reference sequence). The CDR3 runs to 13 residues. The CDR3 DNA reads TGTGCCAGTCGACAGGGGCTGACCGGGGAGCTGTTTTTT. The encoded protein is CASRQGLTGELFF.

V gene TRBV6-5 combines with J gene TRBJ2-7, with a possible D match to TRBD2 (6 bases). Trimming removed 8 bases at V and 6 bases at J, with 23 bases between. This CDR3 comprises 15 residues. Germline V gives CDR1 MNHEY, CDR2 SVGAGI. CDR3 amino acids: CASYKLAGSPREQYF. The DNA of the CDR3 is TGTGCCAGCTATAAATTAGCCGGGAGCCCGCGCGAGCAGTACTTC.

The V call is TRBV12-5, the J call TRBJ1-2; 9 nucleotides agree with TRBD1. Trimming cost V 0 bases and J 5 bases; bases outside gene matches: 10. Germline V gene lookup returns CDR1 LGHNT and CDR2 FRNRAP. The CDR3 runs 17 residues. The CDR3 region has the DNA TGTGCTAGTGGTTTGGTACTGGGACAGGGCCCGAGGTATGGCTACACCTTC. Protein sequence: CASGLVLGQGPRYGYTF.

The chain employs TRBV29-1 and TRBJ2-2, with 8 bases aligning to TRBD1. V trimming: 2 bases; J trimming: 5 bases; junction bases outside the gene matches: 13. CDR3 size: 17 residues. CDR1 SQVTM and CDR2 ANQGSEA come from the germline V gene. The CDR3 loop reads CSVEKWQGATWTGELFF. The CDR3 nucleotides read TGCAGCGTTGAAAAGTGGCAGGGGGCTACGTGGACCGGGGAGCTGTTTTTT.

This chain joins TRBV19 and TRBJ1-1, with D possibly being TRBD1 (5 bases). CDR1 is LNHDA, CDR2 SQIVND, per germline (reference sequence). The length of the CDR3 is 15 residues. Trimming stripped 7 bases from V and 5 bases from J, with 20 bases between. The CDR3 is CASKGGQGVLTEAFF. The CDR3 DNA reads TGTGCCAGTAAAGGTGGTCAGGGCGTATTGACTGAAGCTTTCTTT.

The CDR3 coding sequence is TGTGCCAGCAGCGGCCGCCTCCCCGGGACACCCCTCCAACCGGACACCGGGGAGCTGTTTTTT. Translation gives CASSGRLPGTPLQPDTGELFF. The chain uses TRBV2 and TRBJ2-2, with a weak D call TRBD1 (6 bases). With 6 bases removed from V and 3 bases from J, the gap between germline ends came to 32 bases. The V gene's germline CDR1 is SNHLY and CDR2 FYNNEI. This CDR3 is built from 21 residues.

The V and J genes are TRBV19 and TRBJ2-7, with TRBD1 matching 11 bases. CDR1 and CDR2 from the germline V gene are LNHDA and SQIVND (reference sequence). The junction had 2 bases not matched to a gene; V was cut back by 8 bases and J by 2 bases. The CDR3 is 13 amino acids. DNA of the CDR3: TGTGCCAGTCCGGGACAGGGGGCCTACGAGCAGTACTTC. Amino acid sequence: CASPGQGAYEQYF.

V is TRBV9 and J is TRBJ2-3, with TRBD2 matching over 12 bases. The germline CDR1 and CDR2 sequences are SGDLS and YYNGEE. V lost 4 bases, J lost 0 bases, and 12 bases stayed unmatched. This CDR3 is 19 amino acids long. The CDR3 here is CASSPQGLAGRSSTDTQYF. The CDR3 nucleotides are TGTGCCAGCAGCCCTCAAGGACTAGCGGGACGATCAAGCACAGATACGCAGTATTTT. The full variable domain, completed using reference TRBV9 and TRBJ2-3, is DSGVTQTPKHLITATGQRVTLRCSPRSGDLSVYWYQQSLDQGLQFLIQYYNGEERAKGNILERFSAQQFPDLHSELNLSSLELGDSALYFCASSPQGLAGRSSTDTQYFGPGTRLTVL.

This chain connects TRBV9 to TRBJ2-5; 7 nucleotides agree with TRBD2. V lost 0 bases to trimming and J lost 5 bases; unmatched junction nucleotides: 7. This CDR3 region has 15 residues. Germline CDR1 is SGDLS and CDR2 is YYNGEE. Written as DNA, the CDR3 is TGTGCCAGCAGCGTAGGGGAGGGTGGGGTGGAGACCCAGTACTTC. Its protein product is CASSVGEGGVETQYF. Drawing the rest from reference TRBV9 and TRBJ2-5, the complete variable domain is DSGVTQTPKHLITATGQRVTLRCSPRSGDLSVYWYQQSLDQGLQFLIQYYNGEERAKGNILERFSAQQFPDLHSELNLSSLELGDSALYFCASSVGEGGVETQYFGPGTRLLVL.

A few counts support this clone. The chain employs TRBV10-1 and TRBJ1-2, with TRBD1 matching 9 bases. V lost 6 bases and J lost 4; bases outside the gene matches: 9. This CDR3 has 15 amino acids. Germline CDR1 and CDR2: WNHNN and SYGVQD (reference sequence). The CDR3 protein is CASREDRGSVYGYTF. The DNA of the CDR3 is TGCGCCAGCAGGGAGGACAGGGGTTCGGTCTATGGCTACACCTTC.

The J gene is TRBJ1-3, the V gene TRBV6-1; 8 nucleotides align to TRBD1. With 5 bases clipped from V and 0 bases from J, the junction kept 6 bases outside the gene matches. The germline V gene encodes CDR1 MNHNS and CDR2 SASEGT. The CDR3 sequence is 16 residues long. In DNA, the CDR3 is TGTGCCAGCAGTCAAGACAGGGGTTCCTCTGGAAACACCATATATTTT. Translation: CASSQDRGSSGNTIYF.

The gene calls are TRBV27 and TRBJ2-7, with 10 positions matching TRBD1. The CDR3 extends over 14 amino acids. Losses at the gene ends were 10 bases for V and 4 bases for J; bases not matched to a gene: 10. Germline CDR1 MNHEY, CDR2 SMNVEV (reference sequence). The chain's CDR3 is CATRTGGKDYEQYF. CDR3 bases: TGTGCCACCCGGACAGGGGGAAAAGATTACGAGCAGTACTTC.

The chain uses TRBV2 and TRBJ1-2; no firm D call. Trimming pared 5 bases from V and 4 bases from J, leaving 11 bases between. Germline values: CDR1 SNHLY, CDR2 FYNNEI. The CDR3 has 13 amino acids. CDR3 nucleotides: TGTGCCAGCAGTCTCGCCCGGTCCTATGGCTACACCTTC. Its protein is CASSLARSYGYTF.

CDR3 in amino acids: CASSVHPSSYEQYF. The CDR3 region has the DNA TGTGCCAGCAGTGTCCATCCGAGCTCCTACGAGCAGTACTTC. V gene TRBV27 combines with J gene TRBJ2-7; D is ambiguous. V lost 5 bases and J 0 bases, leaving 11 bases between the germline ends. The CDR3 extends over 14 amino acids. Germline CDR1 reads MNHEY; CDR2 reads SMNVEV (reference sequence).

This chain joins TRBV9 and TRBJ2-7; maybe TRBD2 (7 bases). This CDR3 comprises 17 residues. Germline CDR1 is SGDLS and CDR2 is YYNGEE. V lost 0 bases and J lost 3, with 19 bases in between. The CDR3 protein is CASSVAATGGHFYEQYF. The CDR3 nucleotides read TGTGCCAGCAGCGTAGCTGCGACGGGGGGACACTTCTACGAGCAGTACTTC.

This chain joins TRBV19 and TRBJ2-5; 11 positions match TRBD2. The CDR3 spans 16 residues. Germline assignment: CDR1 LNHDA and CDR2 SQIVND (reference sequence). J lost 5 bases, V lost 7 bases, and 12 bases had no gene match. This chain's CDR3 is CASNFSGRACPETQYF. CDR3 bases: TGTGCCAGTAACTTTAGCGGGAGGGCTTGTCCGGAGACCCAGTACTTC.

This sequence joins TRBV13 and TRBJ2-1; 9 nucleotides match TRBD1. V gave up 3 bases and J gave up 6 bases; unmatched junction bases: 3. Germline V gene sequence: CDR1 PRHDT, CDR2 FYEKMQ (reference sequence). The CDR3 has 14 amino acids. As DNA, the CDR3 is TGTGCCAGCAGCTTGGGACAGGGCTTCAATGAGCAGTTCTTC. This translates into CASSLGQGFNEQFF.

This chain joins TRBV5-8 and TRBJ2-5, with 7 bases lining up with TRBD1. The junction had 6 bases not matched to a gene; V was cut back by 1 base and J by 3 bases. CDR3 length equals 15 residues. The germline CDR1 and CDR2 sequences are SGHTS and YDEGEE. The CDR3 is CASSLWRQGEETQYF. The CDR3 DNA sequence: TGTGCCAGCAGCTTGTGGAGACAGGGAGAAGAGACCCAGTACTTC.

V usage is TRBV7-2 and J usage is TRBJ1-1; no firm D call. Germline CDR1 SGHTA, CDR2 FQGNSA. The ends were cut back, 2 bases at V and 5 bases at J, with 12 bases in the middle. The length of the CDR3 is 14 residues. This CDR3 is CASSLRGGRTEAFF. The CDR3 DNA is TGTGCCAGCAGCTTACGGGGTGGTAGGACTGAAGCTTTCTTT.